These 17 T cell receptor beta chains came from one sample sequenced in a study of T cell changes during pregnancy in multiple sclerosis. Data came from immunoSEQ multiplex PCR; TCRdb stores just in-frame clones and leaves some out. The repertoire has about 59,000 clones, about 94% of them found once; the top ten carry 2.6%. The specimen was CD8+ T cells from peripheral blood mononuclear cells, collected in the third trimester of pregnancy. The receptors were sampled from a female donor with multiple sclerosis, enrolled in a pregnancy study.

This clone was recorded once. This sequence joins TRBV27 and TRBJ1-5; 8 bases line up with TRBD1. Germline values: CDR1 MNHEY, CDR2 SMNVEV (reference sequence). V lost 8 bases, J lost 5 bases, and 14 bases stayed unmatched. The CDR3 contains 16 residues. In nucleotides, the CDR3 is TGTGCCAGCTTCCCGCAGGGGGCTTGGGCCGATCAGCCCCAGCATTTT. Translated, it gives CASFPQGAWADQPQHF.

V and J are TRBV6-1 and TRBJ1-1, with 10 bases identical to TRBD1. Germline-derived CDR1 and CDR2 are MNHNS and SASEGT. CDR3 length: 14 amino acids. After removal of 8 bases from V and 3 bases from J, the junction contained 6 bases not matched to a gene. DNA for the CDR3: TGTGCCAGCGGATCGGGACAGGGGCACACTGAAGCTTTCTTT. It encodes CASGSGQGHTEAFF.

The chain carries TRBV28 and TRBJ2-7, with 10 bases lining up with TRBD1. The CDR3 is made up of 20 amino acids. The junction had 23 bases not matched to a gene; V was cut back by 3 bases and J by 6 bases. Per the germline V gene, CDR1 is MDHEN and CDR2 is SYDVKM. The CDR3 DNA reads TGTGCCAGCAGTTTTCCGGGACAGGGGCACAGACCCCCCCACCATCTCGAGCAGTACTTC. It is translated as CASSFPGQGHRPPHHLEQYF.

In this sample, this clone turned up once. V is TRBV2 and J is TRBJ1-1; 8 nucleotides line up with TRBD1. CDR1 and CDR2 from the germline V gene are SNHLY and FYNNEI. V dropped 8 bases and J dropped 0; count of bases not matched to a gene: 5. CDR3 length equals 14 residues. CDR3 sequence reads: CASGTGGMNTEAFF. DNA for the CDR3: TGTGCCAGCGGAACAGGGGGTATGAACACTGAAGCTTTCTTT.

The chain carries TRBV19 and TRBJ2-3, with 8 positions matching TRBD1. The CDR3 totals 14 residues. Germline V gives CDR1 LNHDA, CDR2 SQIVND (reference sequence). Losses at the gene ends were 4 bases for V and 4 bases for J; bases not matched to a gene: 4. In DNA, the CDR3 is TGTGCCAGTAGTACCCCACAGGGGGCAGATACGCAGTATTTT. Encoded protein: CASSTPQGADTQYF. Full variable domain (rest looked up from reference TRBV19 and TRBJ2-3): DGGITQSPKYLFRKEGQNVTLSCEQNLNHDAMYWYRQDPGQGLRLIYYSQIVNDFQKGDIAEGYSVSREKKESFPLTVTSAQKNPTAFYLCASSTPQGADTQYFGPGTRLTVL.

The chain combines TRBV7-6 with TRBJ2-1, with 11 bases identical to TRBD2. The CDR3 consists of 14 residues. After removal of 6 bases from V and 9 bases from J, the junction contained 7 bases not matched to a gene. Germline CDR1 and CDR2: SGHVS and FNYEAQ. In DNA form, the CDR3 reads TGTGCCAGCAGGCCACTAGCGGGAGAGGCTGAGCAGTTCTTC. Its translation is CASRPLAGEAEQFF.

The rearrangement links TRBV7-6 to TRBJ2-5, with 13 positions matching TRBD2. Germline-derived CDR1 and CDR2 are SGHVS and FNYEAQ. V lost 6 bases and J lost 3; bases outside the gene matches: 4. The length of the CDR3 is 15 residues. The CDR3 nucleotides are TGTGCCAGCAGTTCACTAGCGGGAGGGAAAGAGACCCAGTACTTC. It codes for CASSSLAGGKETQYF.

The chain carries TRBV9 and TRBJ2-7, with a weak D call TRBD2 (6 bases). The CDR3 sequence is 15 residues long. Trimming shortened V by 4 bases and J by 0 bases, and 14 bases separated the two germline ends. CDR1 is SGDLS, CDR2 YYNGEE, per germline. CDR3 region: CASSLSTDYSYEQYF. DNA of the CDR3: TGTGCCAGCAGCCTTTCGACGGACTACTCCTACGAGCAGTACTTC.

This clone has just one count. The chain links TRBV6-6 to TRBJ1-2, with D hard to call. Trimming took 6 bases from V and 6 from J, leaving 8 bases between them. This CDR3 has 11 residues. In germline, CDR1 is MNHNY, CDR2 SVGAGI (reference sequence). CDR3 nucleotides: TGTGCCAGCAGGTCTGTAGATGGCTACACCTTC. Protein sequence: CASRSVDGYTF.

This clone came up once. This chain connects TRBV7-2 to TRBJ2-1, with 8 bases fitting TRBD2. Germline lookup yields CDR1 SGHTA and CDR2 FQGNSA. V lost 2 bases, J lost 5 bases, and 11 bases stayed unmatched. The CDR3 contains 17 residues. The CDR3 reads CASSLIAGGVVHNEQFF. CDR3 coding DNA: TGTGCCAGCAGCTTAATTGCGGGAGGAGTAGTCCACAATGAGCAGTTCTTC.

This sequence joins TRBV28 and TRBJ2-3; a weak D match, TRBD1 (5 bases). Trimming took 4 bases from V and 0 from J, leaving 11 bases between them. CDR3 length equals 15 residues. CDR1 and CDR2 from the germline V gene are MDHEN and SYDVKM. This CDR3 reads CASSSQGFSTDTQYF. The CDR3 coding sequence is TGTGCCAGCAGTTCTCAGGGTTTCAGCACAGATACGCAGTATTTT.

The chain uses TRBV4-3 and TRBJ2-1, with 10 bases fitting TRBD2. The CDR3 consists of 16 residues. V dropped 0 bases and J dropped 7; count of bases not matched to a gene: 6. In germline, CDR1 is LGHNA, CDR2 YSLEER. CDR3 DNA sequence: TGCGCCAGCAGCCAAGACGGGGGACTAGCGAGAAATGAGCAGTTCTTC. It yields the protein CASSQDGGLARNEQFF.

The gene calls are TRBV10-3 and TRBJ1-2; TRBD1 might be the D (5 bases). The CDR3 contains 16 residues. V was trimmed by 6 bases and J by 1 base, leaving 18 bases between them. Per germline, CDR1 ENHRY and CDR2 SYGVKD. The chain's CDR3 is CAISGRGGTLNYGYTF. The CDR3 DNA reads TGTGCCATCAGCGGTAGGGGTGGCACCCTTAACTATGGCTACACCTTC.

The CDR3 loop reads CASSREKWGQGGLSDYGYTF. CDR3 sequence (DNA): TGTGCCAGCAGCCGAGAGAAATGGGGACAGGGAGGGTTATCGGACTATGGCTACACCTTC. The chain employs TRBV13 and TRBJ1-2; 9 positions agree with TRBD1. CDR3 length equals 20 residues. The germline V gene has CDR1 PRHDT and CDR2 FYEKMQ (reference sequence). Germline trimming cut 5 bases from V and 3 bases from J; bases unmatched to any gene: 22. Supplemented by reference TRBV13 and TRBJ1-2, the full variable domain reads AAGVIQSPRHLIKEKRETATLKCYPIPRHDTVYWYQQGPGQDPQFLISFYEKMQSDKGSIPDRFSAQQFSDYHSELNMSSLELGDSALYFCASSREKWGQGGLSDYGYTFGSGTRLTVV.

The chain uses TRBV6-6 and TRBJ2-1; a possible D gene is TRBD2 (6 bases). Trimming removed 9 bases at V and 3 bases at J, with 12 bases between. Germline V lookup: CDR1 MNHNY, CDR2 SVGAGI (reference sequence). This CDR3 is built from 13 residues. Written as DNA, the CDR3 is TGTGCCAGTACACCGGGAGACTACAATGAGCAGTTCTTC. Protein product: CASTPGDYNEQFF.

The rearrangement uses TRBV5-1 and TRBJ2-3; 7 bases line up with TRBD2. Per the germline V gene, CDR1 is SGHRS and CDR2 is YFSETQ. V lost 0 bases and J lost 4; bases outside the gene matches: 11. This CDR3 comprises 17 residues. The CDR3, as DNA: TGCGCCAGCAGCTTGGATTTTTCGGGGAGGGCCGCAGATACGCAGTATTTT. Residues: CASSLDFSGRAADTQYF.

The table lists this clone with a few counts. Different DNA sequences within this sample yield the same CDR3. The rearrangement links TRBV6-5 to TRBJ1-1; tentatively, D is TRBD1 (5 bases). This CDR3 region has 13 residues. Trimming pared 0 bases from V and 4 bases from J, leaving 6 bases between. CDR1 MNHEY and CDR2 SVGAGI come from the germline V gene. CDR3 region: CASSYSGGTEAFF. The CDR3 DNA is TGTGCCAGCAGTTACTCGGGGGGCACTGAAGCTTTCTTT.